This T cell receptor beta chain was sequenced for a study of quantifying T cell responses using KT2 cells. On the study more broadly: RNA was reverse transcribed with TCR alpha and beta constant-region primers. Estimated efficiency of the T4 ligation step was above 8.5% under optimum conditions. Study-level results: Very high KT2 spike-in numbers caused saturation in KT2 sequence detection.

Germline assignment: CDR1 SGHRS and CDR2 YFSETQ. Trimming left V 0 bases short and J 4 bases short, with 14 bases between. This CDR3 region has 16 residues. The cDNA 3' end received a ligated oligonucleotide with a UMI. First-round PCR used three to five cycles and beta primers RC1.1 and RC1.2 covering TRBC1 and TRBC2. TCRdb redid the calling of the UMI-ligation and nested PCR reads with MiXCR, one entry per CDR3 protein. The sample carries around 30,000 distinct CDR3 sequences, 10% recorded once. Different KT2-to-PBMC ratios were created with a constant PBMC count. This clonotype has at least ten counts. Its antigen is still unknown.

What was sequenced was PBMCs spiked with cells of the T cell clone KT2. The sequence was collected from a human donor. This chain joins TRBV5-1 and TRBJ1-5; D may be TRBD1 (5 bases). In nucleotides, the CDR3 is TGCGCCAGCAGCTTGGACGCCGGGGGGGGAAATCAGCCCCAGCATTTT. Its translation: CASSLDAGGGNQPQHF.